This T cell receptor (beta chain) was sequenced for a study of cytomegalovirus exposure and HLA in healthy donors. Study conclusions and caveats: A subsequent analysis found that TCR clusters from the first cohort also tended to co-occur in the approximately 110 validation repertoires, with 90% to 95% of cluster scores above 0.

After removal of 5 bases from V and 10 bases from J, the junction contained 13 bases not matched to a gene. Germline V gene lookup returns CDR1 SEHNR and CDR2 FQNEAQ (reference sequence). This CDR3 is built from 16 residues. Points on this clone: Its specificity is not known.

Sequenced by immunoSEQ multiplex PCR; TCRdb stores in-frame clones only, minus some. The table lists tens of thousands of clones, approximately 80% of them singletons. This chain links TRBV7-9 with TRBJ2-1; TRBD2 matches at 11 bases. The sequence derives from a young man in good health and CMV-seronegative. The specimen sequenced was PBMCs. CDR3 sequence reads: CASSPAGSGGAGEQFF. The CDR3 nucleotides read TGTGCCAGCAGCCCAGCGGGTAGCGGGGGGGCCGGCGAGCAGTTCTTC.